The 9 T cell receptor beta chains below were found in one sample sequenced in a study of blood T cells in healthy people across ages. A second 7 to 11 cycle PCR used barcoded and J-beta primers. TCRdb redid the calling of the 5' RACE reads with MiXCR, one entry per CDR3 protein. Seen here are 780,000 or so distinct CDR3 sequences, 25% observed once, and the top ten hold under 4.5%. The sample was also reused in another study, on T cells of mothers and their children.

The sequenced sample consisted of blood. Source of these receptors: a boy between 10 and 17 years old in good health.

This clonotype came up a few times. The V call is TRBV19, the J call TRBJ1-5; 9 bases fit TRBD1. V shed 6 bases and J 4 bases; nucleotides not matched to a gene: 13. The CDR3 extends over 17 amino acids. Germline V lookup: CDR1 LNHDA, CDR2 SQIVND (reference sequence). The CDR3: CASRSGRDGTGNQPQHF. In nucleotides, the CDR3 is TGTGCCAGTAGATCCGGGAGAGATGGGACAGGGAATCAGCCCCAGCATTTT.

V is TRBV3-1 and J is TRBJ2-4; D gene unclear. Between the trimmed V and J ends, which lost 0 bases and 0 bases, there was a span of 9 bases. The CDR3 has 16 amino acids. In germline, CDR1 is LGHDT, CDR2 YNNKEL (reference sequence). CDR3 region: CASSQDVGIAKNIQYF. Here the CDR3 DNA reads TGTGCCAGCAGCCAAGATGTAGGGATAGCCAAAAACATTCAGTACTTC. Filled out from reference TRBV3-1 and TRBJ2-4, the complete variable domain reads DTAVSQTPKYLVTQMGNDKSIKCEQNLGHDTMYWYKQDSKKFLKIMFSYNNKELIINETVPNRFSPKSPDKAHLNLHINSLELGDSAVYFCASSQDVGIAKNIQYFGAGTRLSVL.

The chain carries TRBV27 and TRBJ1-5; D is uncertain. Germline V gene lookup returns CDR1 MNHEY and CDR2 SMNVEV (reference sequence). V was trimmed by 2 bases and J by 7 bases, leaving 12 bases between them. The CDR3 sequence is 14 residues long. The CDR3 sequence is CASSLAGEGQPQHF. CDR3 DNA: TGTGCCAGCAGTTTAGCTGGGGAAGGACAGCCCCAGCATTTT.

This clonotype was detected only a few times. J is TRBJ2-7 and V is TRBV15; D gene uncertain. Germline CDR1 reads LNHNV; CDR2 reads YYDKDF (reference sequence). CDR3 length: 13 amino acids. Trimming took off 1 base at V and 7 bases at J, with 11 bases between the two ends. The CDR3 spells CATSRANGVEQYF. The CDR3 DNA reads TGTGCCACCAGCAGAGCGAATGGGGTTGAGCAGTACTTC. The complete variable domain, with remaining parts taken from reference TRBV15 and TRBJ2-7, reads DAMVIQNPRYQVTQFGKPVTLSCSQTLNHNVMYWYQQKSSQAPKLLFHYYDKDFNNEADTPDNFQSRRPNTSFCFLDIRSPGLGDTAMYLCATSRANGVEQYFGPGTRLTVT.

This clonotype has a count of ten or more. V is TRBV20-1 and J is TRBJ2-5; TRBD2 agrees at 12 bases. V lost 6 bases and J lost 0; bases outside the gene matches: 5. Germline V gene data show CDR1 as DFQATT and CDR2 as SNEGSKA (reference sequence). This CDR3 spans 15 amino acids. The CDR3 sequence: CSAFRTSGDQETQYF. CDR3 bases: TGCAGTGCCTTCAGGACTAGCGGGGACCAAGAGACCCAGTACTTC.

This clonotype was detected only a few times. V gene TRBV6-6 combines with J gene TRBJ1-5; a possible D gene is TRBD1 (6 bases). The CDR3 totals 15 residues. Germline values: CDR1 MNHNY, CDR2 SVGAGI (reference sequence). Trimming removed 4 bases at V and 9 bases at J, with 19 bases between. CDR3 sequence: CASSFEREGVGPQHF. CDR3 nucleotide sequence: TGTGCCAGCAGTTTTGAGAGGGAGGGGGTCGGGCCCCAGCATTTT.

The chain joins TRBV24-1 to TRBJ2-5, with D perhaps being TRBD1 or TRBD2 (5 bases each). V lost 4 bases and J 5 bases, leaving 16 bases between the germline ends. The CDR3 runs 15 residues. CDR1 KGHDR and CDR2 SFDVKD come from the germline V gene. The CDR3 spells CATSDLKTGRETQYF. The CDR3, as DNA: TGTGCCACCAGTGACTTGAAGACGGGACGGGAGACCCAGTACTTC.

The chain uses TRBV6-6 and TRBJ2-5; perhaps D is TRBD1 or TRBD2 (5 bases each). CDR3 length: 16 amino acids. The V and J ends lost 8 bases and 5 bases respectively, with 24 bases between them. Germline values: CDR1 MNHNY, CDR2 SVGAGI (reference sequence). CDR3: CASAPGINLKGETQYF. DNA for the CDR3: TGTGCCAGCGCCCCCGGGATCAACTTGAAGGGGGAGACCCAGTACTTC.

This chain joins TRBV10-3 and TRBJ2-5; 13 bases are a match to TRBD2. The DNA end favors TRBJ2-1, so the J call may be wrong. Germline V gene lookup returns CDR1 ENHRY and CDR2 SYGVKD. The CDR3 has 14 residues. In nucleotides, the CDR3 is TGTGCCATCAGTGGGACTAGCGGGAGCTATGAGCAGTTCTTC. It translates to CAISGTSGSYEQFF.